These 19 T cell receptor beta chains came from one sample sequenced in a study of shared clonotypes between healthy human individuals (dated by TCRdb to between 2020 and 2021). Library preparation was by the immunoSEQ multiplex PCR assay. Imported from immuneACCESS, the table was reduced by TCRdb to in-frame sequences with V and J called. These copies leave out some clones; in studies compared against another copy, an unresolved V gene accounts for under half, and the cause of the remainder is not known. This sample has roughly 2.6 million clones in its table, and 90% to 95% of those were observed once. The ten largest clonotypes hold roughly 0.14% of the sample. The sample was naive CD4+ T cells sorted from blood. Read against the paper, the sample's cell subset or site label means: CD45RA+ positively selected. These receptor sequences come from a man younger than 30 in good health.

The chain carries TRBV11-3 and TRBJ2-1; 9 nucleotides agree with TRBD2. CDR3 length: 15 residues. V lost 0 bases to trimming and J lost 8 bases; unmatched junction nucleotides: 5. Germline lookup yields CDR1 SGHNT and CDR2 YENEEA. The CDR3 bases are TGTGCCAGCAGCTTAGATGGTAGCGGGAGCGATGAGCAGTTCTTC. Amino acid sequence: CASSLDGSGSDEQFF.

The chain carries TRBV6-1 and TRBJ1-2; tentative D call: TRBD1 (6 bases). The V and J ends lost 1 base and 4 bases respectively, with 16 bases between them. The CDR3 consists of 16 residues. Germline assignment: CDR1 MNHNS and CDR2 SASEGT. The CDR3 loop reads CASSEGMGARFYGYTF. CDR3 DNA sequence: TGTGCCAGCAGTGAAGGAATGGGGGCTCGGTTCTATGGCTACACCTTC.

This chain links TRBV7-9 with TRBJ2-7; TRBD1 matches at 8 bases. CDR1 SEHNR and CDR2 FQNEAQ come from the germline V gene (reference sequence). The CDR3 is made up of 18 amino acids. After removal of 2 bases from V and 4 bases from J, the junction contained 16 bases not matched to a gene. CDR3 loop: CASSLILGTDRDNYEQYF. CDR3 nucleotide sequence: TGTGCCAGCAGCTTAATCTTAGGGACGGACAGGGATAATTACGAGCAGTACTTC.

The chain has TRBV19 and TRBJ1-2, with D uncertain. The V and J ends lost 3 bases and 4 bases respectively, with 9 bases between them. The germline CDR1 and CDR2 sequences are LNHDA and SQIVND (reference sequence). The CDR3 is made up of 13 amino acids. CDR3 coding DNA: TGTGCCAGTAGTATGCACGAGGGCTATGGCTACACCTTC. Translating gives CASSMHEGYGYTF.

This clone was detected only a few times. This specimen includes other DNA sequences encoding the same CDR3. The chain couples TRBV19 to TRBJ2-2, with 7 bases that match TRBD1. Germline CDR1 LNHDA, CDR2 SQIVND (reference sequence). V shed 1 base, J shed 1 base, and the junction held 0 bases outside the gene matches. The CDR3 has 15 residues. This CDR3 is CASSIGTGNTGELFF. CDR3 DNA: TGTGCCAGTAGTATAGGGACAGGGAACACCGGGGAGCTGTTTTTT. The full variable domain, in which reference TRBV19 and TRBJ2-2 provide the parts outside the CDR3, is DGGITQSPKYLFRKEGQNVTLSCEQNLNHDAMYWYRQDPGQGLRLIYYSQIVNDFQKGDIAEGYSVSREKKESFPLTVTSAQKNPTAFYLCASSIGTGNTGELFFGEGSRLTVL.

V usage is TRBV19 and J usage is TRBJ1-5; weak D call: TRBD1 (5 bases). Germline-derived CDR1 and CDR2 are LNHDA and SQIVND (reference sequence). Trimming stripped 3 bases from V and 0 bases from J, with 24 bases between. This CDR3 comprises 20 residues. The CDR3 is CASSIPRGSSTGASNQPQHF. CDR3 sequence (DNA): TGTGCCAGTAGTATCCCCCGCGGGAGTAGTACAGGCGCTAGCAATCAGCCCCAGCATTTT.

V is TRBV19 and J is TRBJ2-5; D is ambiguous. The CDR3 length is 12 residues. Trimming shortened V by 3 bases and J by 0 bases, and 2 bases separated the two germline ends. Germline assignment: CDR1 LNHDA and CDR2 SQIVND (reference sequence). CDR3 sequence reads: CASSMNQETQYF. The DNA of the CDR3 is TGTGCCAGTAGTATGAACCAAGAGACCCAGTACTTC.

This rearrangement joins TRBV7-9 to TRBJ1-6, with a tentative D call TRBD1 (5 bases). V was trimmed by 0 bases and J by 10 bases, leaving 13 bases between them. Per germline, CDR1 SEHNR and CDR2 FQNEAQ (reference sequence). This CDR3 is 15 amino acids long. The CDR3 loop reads CASSLAPVAGSPLHF. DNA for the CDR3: TGTGCCAGCAGCTTAGCACCGGTAGCAGGGTCACCCCTCCACTTT.

Here the CDR3 reads CASRDTASPLHF. Here the CDR3 DNA reads TGTGCCAGCCGGGACACTGCCTCACCCCTCCACTTT. The V gene is TRBV5-4, the J gene TRBJ1-6, with D possibly matching TRBD1 (6 bases). The CDR3 covers 12 residues. Germline CDR1 SGHNT, CDR2 YYREEE (reference sequence). V was trimmed by 7 bases and J by 10 bases, leaving 12 bases between them.

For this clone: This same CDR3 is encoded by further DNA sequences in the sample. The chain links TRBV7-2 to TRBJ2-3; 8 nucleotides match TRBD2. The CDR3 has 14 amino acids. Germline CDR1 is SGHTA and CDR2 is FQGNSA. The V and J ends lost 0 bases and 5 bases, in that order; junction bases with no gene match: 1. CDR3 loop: CASSLALAGDTQYF. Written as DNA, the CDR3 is TGTGCCAGCAGCTTAGCCCTAGCGGGAGATACGCAGTATTTT.

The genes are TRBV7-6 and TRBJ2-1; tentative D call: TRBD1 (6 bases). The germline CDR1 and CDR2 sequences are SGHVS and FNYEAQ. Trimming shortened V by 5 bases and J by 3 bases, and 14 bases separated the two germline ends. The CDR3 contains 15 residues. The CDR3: CASSPSGQHYNEQFF. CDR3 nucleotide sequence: TGTGCCAGCAGCCCATCGGGACAACACTACAATGAGCAGTTCTTC.

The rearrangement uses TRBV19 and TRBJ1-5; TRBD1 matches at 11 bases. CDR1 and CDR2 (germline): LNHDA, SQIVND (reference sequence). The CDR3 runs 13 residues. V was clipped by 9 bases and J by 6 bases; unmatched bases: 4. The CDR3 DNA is TGTGCCAGCCGGGACAGGGGGTTTCAGCCCCAGCATTTT. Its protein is CASRDRGFQPQHF.

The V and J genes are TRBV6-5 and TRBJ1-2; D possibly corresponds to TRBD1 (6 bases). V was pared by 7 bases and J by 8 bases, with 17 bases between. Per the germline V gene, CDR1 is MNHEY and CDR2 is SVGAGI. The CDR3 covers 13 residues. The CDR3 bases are TGTGCCAGCAAAGCTACACAGGGTACCGGCTACACCTTC. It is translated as CASKATQGTGYTF.

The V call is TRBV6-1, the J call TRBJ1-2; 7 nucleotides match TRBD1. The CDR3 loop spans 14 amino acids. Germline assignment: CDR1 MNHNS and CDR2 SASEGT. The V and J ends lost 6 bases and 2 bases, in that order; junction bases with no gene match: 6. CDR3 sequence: CASSETGTNYGYTF. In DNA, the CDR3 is TGTGCCAGCAGCGAGACAGGGACGAACTATGGCTACACCTTC.

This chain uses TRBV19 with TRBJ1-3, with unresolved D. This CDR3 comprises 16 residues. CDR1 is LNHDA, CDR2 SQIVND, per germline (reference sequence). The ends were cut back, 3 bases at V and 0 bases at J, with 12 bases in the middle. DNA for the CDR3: TGTGCCAGTAGTATTACGAAGGGCTTCTCTGGAAACACCATATATTTT. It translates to CASSITKGFSGNTIYF.

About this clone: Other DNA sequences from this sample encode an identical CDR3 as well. CDR3: CATSGQGAGQPQHF. The CDR3 DNA is TGTGCCACCAGCGGTCAGGGGGCCGGTCAGCCCCAGCATTTT. The V and J genes are TRBV15 and TRBJ1-5, with 8 bases matching TRBD1. Germline V lookup: CDR1 LNHNV, CDR2 YYDKDF (reference sequence). The CDR3 has 14 amino acids. Losses at the gene ends were 5 bases for V and 6 bases for J; bases not matched to a gene: 6. Using reference TRBV15 and TRBJ1-5 for the parts outside the CDR3, the full variable domain is DAMVIQNPRYQVTQFGKPVTLSCSQTLNHNVMYWYQQKSSQAPKLLFHYYDKDFNNEADTPDNFQSRRPNTSFCFLDIRSPGLGDTAMYLCATSGQGAGQPQHFGDGTRLSIL.

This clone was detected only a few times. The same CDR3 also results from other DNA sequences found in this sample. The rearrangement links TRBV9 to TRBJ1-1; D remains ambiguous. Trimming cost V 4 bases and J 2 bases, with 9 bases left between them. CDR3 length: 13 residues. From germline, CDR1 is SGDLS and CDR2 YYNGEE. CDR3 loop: CASSPTGNTEAFF. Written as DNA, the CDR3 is TGTGCCAGCAGCCCCACGGGAAACACTGAAGCTTTCTTT.

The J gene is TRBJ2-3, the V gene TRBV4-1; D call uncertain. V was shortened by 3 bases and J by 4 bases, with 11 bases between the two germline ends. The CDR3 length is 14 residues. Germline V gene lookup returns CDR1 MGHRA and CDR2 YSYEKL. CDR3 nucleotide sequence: TGCGCCAGCAGCCATAAATATACCCCAGATACGCAGTATTTT. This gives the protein CASSHKYTPDTQYF.

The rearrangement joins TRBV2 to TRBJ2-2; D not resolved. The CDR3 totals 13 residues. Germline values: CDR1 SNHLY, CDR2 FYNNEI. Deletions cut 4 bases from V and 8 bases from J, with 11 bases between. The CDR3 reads CASSGLPMGELFF. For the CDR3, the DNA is TGTGCCAGCAGTGGACTTCCTATGGGGGAGCTGTTTTTT.